This record looks at one TCR beta chain sequence and its context. TCR beta VDJ and CDR3 were profiled, and genomic DNA was the template. From the reads, TCRdb called clonotypes with MiXCR, one entry per CDR3 protein. In the table there are some 200,000 distinct CDR3 sequences, around three fifths of which are singletons. By flow cytometry, patients selected for sequencing had shown an expansion of CD8+CD57+ cells. The source of the sample is a study of CD8+CD57+ T cells in acquired aplastic anemia. The CDR3 totals 16 residues. Per the germline V gene, CDR1 is SGDLS and CDR2 is YYNGEE. V lost 4 bases to trimming and J lost 0 bases, with 15 bases between them.

This clonotype was obtained from a human donor with aplastic anemia. This chain uses TRBV9 with TRBJ2-3, with a weak D call TRBD2 (6 bases). Sequencing was performed on sorted CD4+, CD8+, or CD8+CD57+ T cells (not recorded which) from PBMCs. The CDR3 here is CASSHSTGVSTDTQYF. The CDR3 coding sequence is TGTGCCAGCAGCCATTCCACGGGGGTAAGCACAGATACGCAGTATTTT.